The clone carrying this T cell receptor beta chain was recorded only once. Per the original data handling: The assay estimated nucleated cells by amplifying reference gene primers. Assay: immunoSEQ multiplex PCR; the TCRdb copy retains only in-frame clones and omits some. The DNA was the basis for D and trimming; V, J and clone size are from that table. The table records about 230,000 clones, about nine tenths of them present only once. The record originates from a study of blood T cell repertoires in COVID-19. Study at large: Sources were T cells, B-cell-depleted T cells, or PBMCs; the material itself was cDNA or gDNA.

CDR1 is LGHDT and CDR2 is YNNKEL in the germline V gene (reference sequence). CDR3 size: 14 residues. The V end was cut by 6 bases, the J end by 2 bases, with 13 bases between. The receptor was derived from a woman aged 40 to 50 with acute COVID-19. The gene calls are TRBV3-1 (or the pseudogene TRBV3-2) and TRBJ2-5, with D tentatively TRBD1 (5 bases). The source material was PBMCs or T cells enriched from blood (not recorded which). CDR3 in amino acids: CASRKRQLQETQYF. As DNA, the CDR3 is TGTGCCAGCAGAAAGAGACAGCTACAAGAGACCCAGTACTTC.